These 2 T cell receptor beta chains originate from one sample sequenced in a study of T-cell memory formation after mild COVID-19. TCRdb redid the calling of the 5' RACE reads with MiXCR, one entry per CDR3 protein. The profile shows 550,000 to 650,000 distinct CDR3 sequences, about 18% of them singletons. Sequenced material: PBMCs or a T cell subset sorted from them (not recorded which). The receptors were sampled from an adult woman who had mild COVID-19 (a few samples of this study predate the infection). Cell type and time point are not known.

This clonotype has just a few counts. The chain links TRBV5-1 to TRBJ1-1; 11 bases map to TRBD1. This CDR3 comprises 17 residues. Germline V CDR1 and CDR2: SGHRS, YFSETQ. V dropped 3 bases and J dropped 0; count of bases not matched to a gene: 7. The DNA of the CDR3 is TGCGCCAGCAGCTCTTGGACAGGGGGCCTTCTGAACACTGAAGCTTTCTTT. It codes for CASSSWTGGLLNTEAFF.

V gene TRBV5-4 combines with J gene TRBJ1-2; no definite D call. Trimming took 2 bases from V and 12 from J, leaving 11 bases between them. CDR3 size: 11 residues. The germline V gene encodes CDR1 SGHNT and CDR2 YYREEE (reference sequence). CDR3 region: CASSFGKLNTF. In nucleotides, the CDR3 is TGTGCCAGCAGCTTTGGAAAGCTTAACACCTTC.